This is a list of T cell receptor beta chains from one sample in a study of shared clonotypes between healthy human individuals. Produced via immunoSEQ multiplex PCR; TCRdb's table is partial and in-frame only. The table lists 2 million to 2.5 million clones, 93% of them singletons. Sequences were obtained from naive CD4+ T cells from PBMCs. These receptors were collected from a man aged 18 to 35 in good health. Some clones in this sample may be carry-over from other donors' samples. Each CDR3 is given with its conserved first and last residue. Each record gives: J gene, V gene, clone size, CDR3 protein. Where a row states a size, it is once, few, many or the class of an expanded clone; other rows omit it.

TRBJ1-1 | TRBV7-9 | . | CASSLEPGHTEAFF
TRBJ1-2 | TRBV5-1 | . | CASSSPGHILGYTF
TRBJ2-1 | TRBV4-3 | . | CASSQTSGRTSEQFF
TRBJ2-7 | TRBV10-3 | . | CAISAPGQGGEQYF
TRBJ2-7 | TRBV5-1 | . | CASSFFDEQYF
TRBJ1-2 | TRBV29-1 | . | CSATGQGGGYTF
TRBJ2-1 | TRBV5-1 | . | CASSADNYNEQFF
TRBJ1-1 | TRBV6-6 | . | CASSYELNTEAFF
TRBJ1-1 | TRBV4-2 | . | CASSQDEGDPVATEAFF
TRBJ1-2 | TRBV5-5 | once | CASSLGQGINYGYTF
TRBJ2-3 | TRBV19 | once | CASNQRADTDTQYF
TRBJ2-1 | TRBV7-2 | . | CASSPLGRGLNEQFF
TRBJ1-2 | TRBV29-1 | . | CSENRGPIYGYTF
TRBJ2-5 | TRBV11-3 | . | CASSLHGTVQETQYF
TRBJ2-5 | TRBV29-1 | once | CSVEQARETQYF
TRBJ2-3 | TRBV18 | . | CASSPTQRSPITDTQYF
TRBJ1-3 | TRBV6-1 | once | CASSANRQGGTIYF
TRBJ2-4 | TRBV9 | . | CASSVLPEQTRNIQYF
TRBJ1-1 | TRBV7-9 | . | CASSLYGDVRAFF
. | TRBV7-3 | . | CASSLEGNLAGQDYEQYF
TRBJ1-1 | TRBV18 | once | CASSPLAGVAFF
TRBJ2-3 | TRBV9 | . | CASSVGRTSGSTDTQYF
TRBJ1-6 | TRBV5-1 | . | CASSSQGSGSPLHF
TRBJ1-4 | TRBV19 | . | CASGDRGSKLFF
TRBJ1-2 | TRBV11-2 | . | CASSLVASGYGYTF
TRBJ1-2 | TRBV6-5 | . | CASRRSREIGYGYTF
TRBJ1-2 | TRBV7-2 | . | CASSLRSPANYGYTF
TRBJ2-7 | TRBV27 | once | CASRTVPSSYEQYF
TRBJ1-2 | TRBV19 | . | CASSITGTGNYGYTF
TRBJ2-1 | TRBV5-4 | . | CASSLDYEQFF
TRBJ1-1 | TRBV4-2 | few | CASSVGEAEAFF
TRBJ1-5 | TRBV10-1 | once | CASRRAHGDSNQPQHF
TRBJ1-4 | TRBV5-3 | . | CARSFWPGQGAQVNEKLFF
TRBJ2-3 | TRBV7-2 | . | CASSPTSGRAGGDTQYF
TRBJ2-2 | TRBV2 | . | CASRPNLARINTGELFF
TRBJ2-5 | TRBV7-3 | . | CASSSKGSQETQYF
TRBJ2-1 | TRBV5-1 | . | CASSPSGSGHNEQFF
TRBJ1-2 | TRBV6-1 | . | CASSKNGYTHGYTF
TRBJ1-4 | TRBV30 | . | CAWSTNAATNEKLFF
TRBJ2-3 | TRBV7-2 | . | CASSLGLAGSTDTQYF
TRBJ2-1 | TRBV29-1 | . | CSVEVSAGGYNEQFF